These 19 T cell receptor beta chains originate from one sample sequenced in a study of Ad26.COV2.S vaccination and SARS-CoV-2 variants. Documented treatment: some 20 received Ad26.COV2.S at low or high dose, single or two shots; about 5 received placebo; per-sample allocation not given. After the first vaccine or placebo injection, samples were drawn on day 63. Repertoires were generated with immunoSEQ multiplex PCR, while TCRdb's copy carries only in-frame clones and drops some. The sample has about 440,000 clones, around 88% seen once. Source: peripheral blood, taken in a trial of Ad26.COV2.S vaccine versus placebo. The source of these receptors is a person aged 18 to 59 who received the Ad26.COV2.S COVID-19 vaccine or a placebo.

The chain recombines TRBV7-9 with TRBJ2-2, with unresolved D. The germline CDR1 and CDR2 sequences are SEHNR and FQNEAQ (reference sequence). The V gene lost 3 bases and the J gene lost 4 bases, with 9 bases spanning the gap. The CDR3 has 14 amino acids. The CDR3 sequence: CASSLADGTGELFF. The CDR3 coding sequence is TGTGCCAGCAGCTTGGCTGACGGCACCGGGGAGCTGTTTTTT.

The chain uses TRBV14 and TRBJ1-1, with unresolved D. Trimming took 3 bases from V and 1 from J, leaving 15 bases between them. Germline V gives CDR1 SGHDN, CDR2 FVKESK. The CDR3 consists of 16 residues. CDR3 amino acids: CASSHSGRGGNTEAFF. CDR3 sequence (DNA): TGTGCCAGCAGCCATAGCGGGCGCGGCGGGAACACTGAAGCTTTCTTT.

V and J are TRBV29-1 and TRBJ1-2; TRBD1 might be the D (6 bases). The CDR3 consists of 17 residues. Germline values: CDR1 SQVTM, CDR2 ANQGSEA. V gave up 5 bases and J gave up 0 bases, with 22 bases separating them. The CDR3 loop reads CSVSGEDSPTPNYGYTF. In nucleotides, the CDR3 is TGCAGCGTTTCGGGGGAGGACAGCCCCACCCCTAACTATGGCTACACCTTC.

The chain recombines TRBV6-5 with TRBJ2-1; D perhaps matches TRBD2 (6 bases). Deletions cut 2 bases from V and 0 bases from J, with 11 bases between. The CDR3 length is 16 residues. In germline, CDR1 is MNHEY, CDR2 SVGAGI. Written as DNA, the CDR3 is TGTGCCAGCAGTTACACGACTAGTCACTCCTACAATGAGCAGTTCTTC. Translation gives CASSYTTSHSYNEQFF.

As regards this clone: Other DNA sequences in the sample encode the same CDR3. CDR3: CASSRTTYEQYF. CDR3 DNA: TGTGCCAGCTCGAGGACGACCTACGAGCAGTACTTC. This sequence joins TRBV2 and TRBJ2-7; no reliable D call. The V and J ends lost 8 bases and 2 bases respectively, with 10 bases between them. The CDR3 sequence is 12 residues long. Germline V gives CDR1 SNHLY, CDR2 FYNNEI.

Only one count was recorded for this clone. V gene TRBV3-1 (or the pseudogene TRBV3-2) combines with J gene TRBJ1-5, with a tentative D call TRBD1 (5 bases). This CDR3 spans 16 amino acids. In germline, CDR1 is LGHDT, CDR2 YNNKEL (reference sequence). V was pared by 8 bases and J by 2 bases, with 19 bases between. The DNA of the CDR3 is TGTGCCAGCGTAACTCGTGCGGGGGAAGGCAATCAGCCCCAGCATTTT. It yields the protein CASVTRAGEGNQPQHF.

J is TRBJ2-1 and V is TRBV27; D remains ambiguous. The CDR3 totals 12 residues. V lost 4 bases and J lost 10, with 11 bases in between. The germline V gene encodes CDR1 MNHEY and CDR2 SMNVEV (reference sequence). CDR3 amino acids: CASSWGRSEQFF. The CDR3, as DNA: TGTGCCAGCAGTTGGGGAAGAAGCGAGCAGTTCTTC.

The V and J genes are TRBV7-9 and TRBJ2-4; D not resolved. Germline CDR1 is SEHNR and CDR2 is FQNEAQ (reference sequence). The CDR3 is made up of 13 amino acids. The V end was cut by 4 bases, the J end by 11 bases, with 15 bases between. This CDR3 reads CASSSVPLAFQYF. The CDR3 DNA sequence: TGTGCCAGCAGCTCCGTGCCCCTTGCCTTTCAGTACTTC.

This clone was counted only a few times. The chain uses TRBV5-6 and TRBJ2-2; TRBD1 matches at 7 bases. The germline gives CDR1 SGHDT, CDR2 YYEEEE. J lost 6 bases, V lost 2 bases, and 10 bases had no gene match. CDR3 length equals 16 residues. Written as DNA, the CDR3 is TGTGCCAGCAGCTTCCGGGACAGATTCTCTTCCGGGGAGCTGTTTTTT. It translates to CASSFRDRFSSGELFF.

The J gene is TRBJ2-7, the V gene TRBV5-3; 8 nucleotides agree with TRBD2. TRBV5-3 is sorted into the ORF group, with uncertain function. The CDR3 runs to 14 residues. J gave up 4 bases and V 10 bases, and 13 bases lay outside the gene matches. The CDR3 nucleotides are TGTGCCCATCCCGGGGGGGCCGTTCGGTACGAGCAGTACTTC. Its translation: CAHPGGAVRYEQYF.

Remarks on this clone: Germline is not matched at one junction end, which may reflect a read error. The chain is built from TRBV7-9 and TRBJ2-7, with D possibly matching TRBD2 (6 bases). The CDR3 runs 12 residues. Per germline, CDR1 SEHNR and CDR2 FQNEAQ (reference sequence). The CDR3 loop reads CASSLAVGDSTF. The CDR3 DNA reads as TGTGCCAGCAGCTTAGCGGTTGGGGACTCGACGTTC.

The DNA of the CDR3 is TGCAGTGCTAGTAGCAGGGACCCCTACGAGCAGTACTTC. This codes for CSASSRDPYEQYF. The chain combines TRBV20-1 with TRBJ2-7; D is perhaps TRBD1 or TRBD2 (5 bases each). The germline V gene has CDR1 DFQATT and CDR2 SNEGSKA (reference sequence). CDR3 size: 13 residues. Trimming left V 3 bases short and J 2 bases short, with 11 bases between.

V and J are TRBV19 and TRBJ2-4; a possible D gene is TRBD1 (7 bases). Looked up from germline, CDR1 is LNHDA and CDR2 is SQIVND (reference sequence). The CDR3 is 14 amino acids. The germline V and J ends were trimmed by 6 bases and 6 bases, with 15 bases remaining between them. The CDR3 DNA reads as TGTGCCAGTAGCGAACAGGGGAGGCGAAACATTCAGTACTTC. It yields the protein CASSEQGRRNIQYF. The full variable domain, rest sourced from reference TRBV19 and TRBJ2-4, is DGGITQSPKYLFRKEGQNVTLSCEQNLNHDAMYWYRQDPGQGLRLIYYSQIVNDFQKGDIAEGYSVSREKKESFPLTVTSAQKNPTAFYLCASSEQGRRNIQYFGAGTRLSVL.

V and J are TRBV6-5 and TRBJ2-4, with a tentative D call TRBD1 (5 bases). Germline V gene data show CDR1 as MNHEY and CDR2 as SVGAGI. Trimming pared 2 bases from V and 6 bases from J, leaving 8 bases between. The CDR3 runs 13 residues. The CDR3 here is CASSYGQGNIQYF. In DNA form, the CDR3 reads TGTGCCAGCAGTTACGGGCAGGGAAACATTCAGTACTTC.

The rearrangement links TRBV9 to TRBJ2-1; 10 positions agree with TRBD2. This CDR3 is 16 amino acids long. CDR1 is SGDLS and CDR2 is YYNGEE in the germline V gene. The junction had 7 bases not matched to a gene; V was cut back by 3 bases and J by 4 bases. DNA for the CDR3: TGTGCCAGCAGCGGTGAGGCTAGCGGGAGATACAATGAGCAGTTCTTC. Translating it yields CASSGEASGRYNEQFF.

The chain carries TRBV5-1 and TRBJ2-1; 9 bases agree with TRBD1. The CDR3 contains 16 residues. CDR1 SGHRS and CDR2 YFSETQ come from the germline V gene. V lost 0 bases to trimming and J lost 9 bases; unmatched junction nucleotides: 10. CDR3 sequence reads: CASSLAVGTGRGEQFF. Written as DNA, the CDR3 is TGCGCCAGCAGCTTGGCCGTAGGGACAGGGAGAGGTGAGCAGTTCTTC.

This chain's CDR3 is CASSLGAVGYGYTF. CDR3 DNA: TGTGCCAGCAGCTTAGGCGCGGTAGGGTATGGCTACACCTTC. The rearrangement links TRBV7-9 to TRBJ1-2; D not resolved. The CDR3 spans 14 residues. CDR1 and CDR2 (germline): SEHNR, FQNEAQ (reference sequence). V gave up 1 base and J gave up 5 bases, with 11 bases separating them.

J is TRBJ2-2 and V is TRBV7-8; D is possibly TRBD2 (6 bases). V dropped 1 base and J dropped 1 base, with 7 bases sitting between them. The length of the CDR3 is 15 residues. Germline V CDR1 and CDR2: SGHVS, FQNEAQ. The CDR3 bases are TGTGCCAGCAGCTTAGGCGGGATGAACACCGGGGAGCTGTTTTTT. Translation: CASSLGGMNTGELFF.

V and J are TRBV3-1 (or the pseudogene TRBV3-2) and TRBJ2-6, with D unresolved. Between the trimmed V and J ends, which lost 1 base and 0 bases, there was a span of 7 bases. The germline V gene encodes CDR1 LGHDT and CDR2 YNNKEL (reference sequence). There are 16 residues in the CDR3. In DNA form, the CDR3 reads TGTGCCAGCAGCCAAGTAGGTGGCTCTGGGGCCAACGTCCTGACTTTC. Residues: CASSQVGGSGANVLTF.